This paragraph covers one TCR beta chain sequence. The antigen remains undetermined. Repertoires were sampled repeatedly during chemoradiotherapy. Germline CDR1 MGHRA, CDR2 YSYEKL. This CDR3 is 14 amino acids long. V was pared by 2 bases and J by 7 bases, with 2 bases of the junction left unmatched. The entry originates in a study of chemoradiotherapy in HPV16-positive cancers. General observations from the study: During treatment, candidate HPV-specific clones and E7-related motifs expanded in tumor. The functional HPV-specific definition rests on just a couple of HPV16-positive patients.

This table comes from immunoSEQ multiplex PCR, and its TCRdb copy is limited to in-frame clones, with some not included. Among 12,000 or so clones listed, roughly four fifths were seen once. This TCR came from a human donor with HPV-associated anogenital cancer. The rearrangement links TRBV4-1 to TRBJ1-6, with 7 bases matching TRBD1. Sample collection was performed from a patient who underwent chemoradiotherapy. In DNA, the CDR3 is TGCGCCAGCAGCCAACGACAGGGAAATTCACCCCTCCACTTT. Its translation: CASSQRQGNSPLHF.